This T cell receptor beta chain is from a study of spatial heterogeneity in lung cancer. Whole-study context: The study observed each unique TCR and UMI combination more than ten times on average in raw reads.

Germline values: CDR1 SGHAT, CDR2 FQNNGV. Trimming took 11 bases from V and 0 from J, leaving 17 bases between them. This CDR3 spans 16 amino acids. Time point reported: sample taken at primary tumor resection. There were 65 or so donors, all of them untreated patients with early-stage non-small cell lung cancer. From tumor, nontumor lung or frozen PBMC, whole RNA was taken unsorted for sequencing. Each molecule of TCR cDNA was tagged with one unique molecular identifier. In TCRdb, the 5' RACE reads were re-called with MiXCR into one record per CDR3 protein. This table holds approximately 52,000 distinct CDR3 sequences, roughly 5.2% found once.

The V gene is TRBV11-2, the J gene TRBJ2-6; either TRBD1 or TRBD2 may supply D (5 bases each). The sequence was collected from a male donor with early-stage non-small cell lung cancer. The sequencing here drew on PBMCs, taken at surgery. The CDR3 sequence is CASGDLARSGANVLTF. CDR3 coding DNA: TGTGCCTCCGGGGACCTAGCTCGCTCTGGGGCCAACGTCCTGACTTTC.